The 22 T cell receptor beta chains below were found in one sample sequenced in a study of blood T cell repertoires in COVID-19. Data came from immunoSEQ multiplex PCR; TCRdb stores just in-frame clones and leaves some out. The sample lists about 240,000 clones, roughly 80% occurring once. Sequencing was done on a sample of peripheral blood. Source of these receptors: an elderly woman with acute or convalescent COVID-19.

The rearrangement uses TRBV28 and TRBJ2-7, with TRBD2 as a possible D gene (6 bases). The CDR3 is made up of 17 amino acids. Germline V gene sequence: CDR1 MDHEN, CDR2 SYDVKM. Trimming took off 6 bases at V and 3 bases at J, with 24 bases between the two ends. The CDR3 bases are TGTGCCAGCAGCCCCTCCGGGGGTCCCTTATTTAGCTACGAGCAGTACTTC. This encodes CASSPSGGPLFSYEQYF.

The rearrangement links TRBV18 to TRBJ1-2, with 8 positions matching TRBD1. This CDR3 has 15 residues. Germline trimming cut 3 bases from V and 1 base from J; bases unmatched to any gene: 4. Germline V CDR1 and CDR2: KGHSH, LQKENI. This CDR3 reads CASSPSDRVNYGYTF. In DNA form, the CDR3 reads TGTGCCAGCTCACCTTCGGACAGGGTTAACTATGGCTACACCTTC.

This chain connects TRBV25-1 to TRBJ2-5; 8 bases agree with TRBD1. This CDR3 contains 18 residues. Germline CDR1 reads MGHDK; CDR2 reads SYGVNS. After removal of 0 bases from V and 1 base from J, the junction contained 10 bases not matched to a gene. CDR3 amino acids: CASSEYLWGTGFQETQYF. CDR3 DNA: TGTGCCAGCAGTGAATATTTATGGGGGACAGGATTCCAAGAGACCCAGTACTTC.

The gene calls are TRBV5-6 and TRBJ2-7, with 12 nucleotides matching TRBD1. The CDR3 spans 14 residues. V gave up 4 bases and J gave up 6 bases; unmatched junction bases: 5. The germline gives CDR1 SGHDT, CDR2 YYEEEE. The CDR3 DNA follows: TGTGCCAGCAGCCTGGGACAGGGGGCGGCCGAGCAGTACTTC. Encoded protein: CASSLGQGAAEQYF. The whole variable domain, remainder taken from reference TRBV5-6 and TRBJ2-7, is DAGVTQSPTHLIKTRGQQVTLRCSPKSGHDTVSWYQQALGQGPQFIFQYYEEEERQRGNFPDRFSGHQFPNYSSELNVNALLLGDSALYLCASSLGQGAAEQYFGPGTRLTVT.

J is TRBJ1-2 and V is TRBV5-1, with TRBD1 as a possible D gene (6 bases). Trimming removed 3 bases from V and 4 bases from J, with 16 bases in between. This CDR3 comprises 15 residues. CDR1 and CDR2 (germline): SGHRS, YFSETQ. CDR3 nucleotides: TGCGCCAGCAGCTCAGGGAGGGGGGCGAGCTATGGCTACACCTTC. Encoded protein: CASSSGRGASYGYTF.

This CDR3 reads CASSLGTSGGMNEQFF. The DNA for the CDR3 is TGCGCCAGCAGCTTGGGGACTAGCGGGGGGATGAATGAGCAGTTCTTC. The chain couples TRBV5-1 to TRBJ2-1; 14 bases fit TRBD2. Germline CDR1 SGHRS, CDR2 YFSETQ. The junction had 3 bases not matched to a gene; V was cut back by 0 bases and J by 7 bases. This CDR3 is 16 amino acids long.

The sample holds many counts of this clone. The genes are TRBV7-7 and TRBJ1-5; the D is unclear. The CDR3 runs 15 residues. CDR1 SSHAT and CDR2 FNYEAQ come from the germline V gene (reference sequence). CDR3 DNA: TGTGCTAGCGTATTGACTAATCATAGCAATCAGCCCCAGCATTTT. The encoded protein is CASVLTNHSNQPQHF.

V is TRBV6-5 and J is TRBJ1-5, with 7 nucleotides matching TRBD1. The CDR3 has 16 amino acids. Germline V gene sequence: CDR1 MNHEY, CDR2 SVGAGI. Trimming removed 4 bases from V and 3 bases from J; junction bases left unmatched: 9. CDR3 nucleotide sequence: TGTGCCAGCAGTTCCGAGACAGGGAAGGTCAATCAGCCCCAGCATTTT. Its protein product is CASSSETGKVNQPQHF.

CDR3 sequence: CASSLFAGGPNTGELFF. The CDR3 DNA sequence: TGTGCCAGCAGTTTATTTGCGGGGGGGCCGAACACCGGGGAGCTGTTTTTT. J is TRBJ2-2 and V is TRBV27; 9 nucleotides line up with TRBD2. The ends lost 1 base at V and 0 bases at J; junction bases unmatched: 3. CDR1 and CDR2 from the germline V gene are MNHEY and SMNVEV (reference sequence). This CDR3 contains 17 residues.

The CDR3 sequence is CASSPSGQGVVNTEAFF. CDR3 coding DNA: TGTGCCAGCTCACCATCGGGACAGGGGGTGGTGAACACTGAAGCTTTCTTT. The chain combines TRBV18 with TRBJ1-1; 11 bases line up with TRBD1. The germline V gene encodes CDR1 KGHSH and CDR2 LQKENI. V trimming: 2 bases; J trimming: 0 bases; junction bases outside the gene matches: 5. CDR3 length equals 17 residues.

This sequence joins TRBV6-5 and TRBJ1-1, with 12 bases lining up with TRBD1. The germline gives CDR1 MNHEY, CDR2 SVGAGI. This CDR3 is 14 amino acids long. The V gene end was trimmed by 6 bases and the J gene end by 11 bases; junction bases not matched to a gene: 10. The CDR3 DNA is TGTGCCAGCAGACCCCCGGGACAGGGGGCGAAGGCTTTCTTT. Its translation: CASRPPGQGAKAFF.

The chain has TRBV5-1 and TRBJ2-7, with 10 bases lining up with TRBD1. CDR1 and CDR2 (germline): SGHRS, YFSETQ. Germline trimming cut 0 bases from V and 2 bases from J; bases unmatched to any gene: 2. The length of the CDR3 is 15 residues. DNA of the CDR3: TGCGCCAGCAGCTTGGGGGACAGGGGTCCCTACGAGCAGTACTTC. As protein: CASSLGDRGPYEQYF.

The CDR3 loop is CASKSGTGELFF. The CDR3, as DNA: TGTGCCAGCAAGAGCGGCACCGGGGAGCTGTTTTTT. The rearrangement joins TRBV28 to TRBJ2-2; D is perhaps TRBD2 (5 bases). Looked up from germline, CDR1 is MDHEN and CDR2 is SYDVKM. The V end was cut by 7 bases, the J end by 4 bases, with 7 bases between. The CDR3 covers 12 residues. The whole variable domain, remainder taken from reference TRBV28 and TRBJ2-2, is DVKVTQSSRYLVKRTGEKVFLECVQDMDHENMFWYRQDPGLGLRLIYFSYDVKMKEKGDIPEGYSVSREKKERFSLILESASTNQTSMYLCASKSGTGELFFGEGSRLTVL.

The chain's CDR3 is CSVEDPYRGAEQYF. Written as DNA, the CDR3 is TGCAGCGTTGAAGATCCGTACAGGGGGGCCGAGCAGTACTTC. The chain employs TRBV29-1 and TRBJ2-7; 8 bases fit TRBD1. Germline V gene data show CDR1 as SQVTM and CDR2 as ANQGSEA. This CDR3 contains 14 residues. The V segment lost 0 bases and the J segment 6 bases; nucleotides outside the gene matches: 7.

The genes are TRBV18 and TRBJ2-2, with a weak D call TRBD2 (5 bases). The V end lost 1 base, the J end lost 3 bases, and 12 bases lay between the germline ends. The CDR3 is 16 amino acids. The V gene's germline CDR1 is KGHSH and CDR2 LQKENI. The CDR3, as DNA: TGTGCCAGCTCACCACGGAAAGGAGGACACACCGGGGAGCTGTTTTTT. This codes for CASSPRKGGHTGELFF.

The chain links TRBV5-5 to TRBJ2-3; D ambiguous. From germline, CDR1 is SGHKS and CDR2 YYEKEE (reference sequence). The CDR3 extends over 14 amino acids. Trimming pared 3 bases from V and 0 bases from J, leaving 8 bases between. CDR3 amino acids: CASSWALSTDTQYF. The CDR3 nucleotides read TGTGCCAGCAGCTGGGCTCTTAGCACAGATACGCAGTATTTT. Full variable domain (missing parts from reference TRBV5-5 and TRBJ2-3): DAGVTQSPTHLIKTRGQQVTLRCSPISGHKSVSWYQQVLGQGPQFIFQYYEKEERGRGNFPDRFSARQFPNYSSELNVNALLLGDSALYLCASSWALSTDTQYFGPGTRLTVL.

The chain joins TRBV2 to TRBJ2-1; D possibly corresponds to TRBD1 (7 bases). The CDR3 length is 15 residues. CDR1 is SNHLY and CDR2 is FYNNEI in the germline V gene. With 6 bases removed from V and 6 bases from J, the gap between germline ends came to 18 bases. The CDR3 reads CASRGYRGGGNEQFF. CDR3 nucleotide sequence: TGTGCCAGCAGGGGATACAGGGGAGGAGGCAATGAGCAGTTCTTC.

The chain carries TRBV5-1 and TRBJ1-6; TRBD1 matches 8 bases. The germline gives CDR1 SGHRS, CDR2 YFSETQ. This CDR3 is 17 amino acids long. After removal of 4 bases from V and 9 bases from J, the junction contained 15 bases not matched to a gene. The CDR3, as DNA: TGCGCCAGCAGCCTTGGAACGAGACAGGGGTCTAGTTCACCCCTCCACTTT. This translates into CASSLGTRQGSSSPLHF.

V and J are TRBV5-1 and TRBJ2-5; 7 bases agree with TRBD1. After removal of 3 bases from V and 4 bases from J, the junction contained 12 bases not matched to a gene. Germline values: CDR1 SGHRS, CDR2 YFSETQ. This CDR3 has 16 residues. In nucleotides, the CDR3 is TGCGCCAGCAGCTCTACCGGGACAGACACTCGAGAGACCCAGTACTTC. Translating it yields CASSSTGTDTRETQYF.

This chain uses TRBV3-1 (or the pseudogene TRBV3-2) with TRBJ1-6, with 7 bases that match TRBD1. The CDR3 runs to 15 residues. CDR1 is LGHDT and CDR2 is YNNKEL in the germline V gene (reference sequence). With V trimmed by 4 bases and J by 8 bases, 8 bases remained unmatched. In DNA form, the CDR3 reads TGTGCCAGCAGCCCGCCCGTCCAGGGGGATTCACCCCTCCACTTT. It is translated as CASSPPVQGDSPLHF.

The chain has TRBV7-2 and TRBJ2-5; the D gene is possibly TRBD2 (7 bases). This CDR3 is built from 16 residues. Trimming took off 2 bases at V and 5 bases at J, with 18 bases between the two ends. Germline V gives CDR1 SGHTA, CDR2 FQGNSA. The CDR3 loop is CASSLRGALIVETQYF. Here the CDR3 DNA reads TGTGCCAGCAGCTTACGGGGGGCGCTTATCGTCGAGACCCAGTACTTC.

The rearrangement links TRBV19 to TRBJ2-7; D is possibly TRBD1 (7 bases). The germline V gene has CDR1 LNHDA and CDR2 SQIVND (reference sequence). Trimming cost V 5 bases and J 7 bases, with 21 bases left between them. The CDR3 runs 15 residues. The CDR3, as DNA: TGTGCCAGTAGTCTACGGACAGGCCAAGGAGGGGAGCAGTACTTC. Its protein is CASSLRTGQGGEQYF. The full variable domain, with the rest looked up from reference TRBV19 and TRBJ2-7, is DGGITQSPKYLFRKEGQNVTLSCEQNLNHDAMYWYRQDPGQGLRLIYYSQIVNDFQKGDIAEGYSVSREKKESFPLTVTSAQKNPTAFYLCASSLRTGQGGEQYFGPGTRLTVT.